These T cell receptor beta chains were read from a single sample in a study of shared clonotypes between healthy human individuals. Clones were read by immunoSEQ multiplex PCR, and TCRdb kept only the in-frame ones, dropping some. The sample shows approximately 2,000,000 clones, roughly 93% of them seen only once. Sequences were obtained from naive CD8+ T cells from PBMCs. The origin of the receptors is a young man in good health. Some clones in this sample may be carry-over from other donors' samples. Both conserved end residues are part of each CDR3. The D gene is left open where the match is weak.

-,TRBJ2-3,TRBV28,CASSFNAGDTDTQYF
TRBD1,TRBJ2-7,TRBV5-5,CASSSETGAYEQYF
-,TRBJ2-7,TRBV7-8,CASSLGRVSYEQYF
-,TRBJ2-3,TRBV10-3,CAHRGEYGDTQYF
TRBD2,TRBJ2-7,TRBV5-1,CASSLAGGSVNEQYF
-,TRBJ1-1,TRBV5-6,CASSLGRLNTEAFF
-,TRBJ1-5,TRBV11-2,CASSFVGRNQPQHF
TRBD1,TRBJ2-7,TRBV10-3,CATRQGGYEQYF
-,TRBJ2-7,TRBV20-1,CSVYEQYF
-,TRBJ2-1,TRBV2,CASSEGQRLYNEQFF
TRBD1,TRBJ2-7,TRBV5-6,CASSLVWGTVTYEQYF
-,TRBJ1-1,TRBV4-3,CASSQAEGLSTEAFF
TRBD2,TRBJ2-1,TRBV27,CASSLGLAAYNNEQFF
-,TRBJ2-1,TRBV7-9,CASSHPGTEHNEQFF
TRBD1,TRBJ1-2,TRBV7-8,CASSLVTGAGGYTF
-,TRBJ2-7,TRBV27,CASSTVGREGHEQYF
-,TRBJ1-2,TRBV6-5,CASSYTGGYYGYTF
TRBD2,TRBJ2-1,TRBV6-4,CASSGLAGGNEQFF
-,TRBJ1-1,TRBV30,CAWSILPNTEAFF
TRBD2,TRBJ2-7,TRBV5-1,CASSATGTSGDPYEQYF